This record concerns one T cell receptor (beta chain) sequence. Its target is unknown. The CDR3 is made up of 16 amino acids. CDR1 SNHLY and CDR2 FYNNEI come from the germline V gene. V was shortened by 8 bases and J by 7 bases, with 23 bases between the two germline ends. The source of the sample is a study of cytomegalovirus exposure and HLA in healthy donors. General study points: Immune exposure data for these donors was limited to CMV serostatus. Presence/absence analysis assumed near-uniform sequencing depth across donors. Several top significant clusters appeared, in a later analysis, to be linked to common viral pathogens. Later work found most CMV-associated TCR beta chains apparently HLA-restricted.

PCR was performed using 60 Vbeta and 13 Jbeta primers. Sequenced by immunoSEQ multiplex PCR; TCRdb stores in-frame clones only, minus some. The data contain some 130,000 clones, around 71% of them singletons. Sequencing used PBMCs. This receptor was identified in a woman in her sixties in good health and CMV-seropositive. V is TRBV2 and J is TRBJ1-4; D remains ambiguous. CDR3 region: CASGTMPTATGEKLFF. The CDR3 DNA reads as TGTGCCAGCGGAACAATGCCGACTGCCACTGGTGAAAAACTGTTTTTT.